The 18 T cell receptor beta chains in this list originate from one sample, sequenced in a study of OX40 agonist ivuxolimab in advanced cancers. Produced via immunoSEQ multiplex PCR; TCRdb's table is partial and in-frame only. This table holds 94,000 or so clones, around 80% found once. The material sequenced was CD4+ or CD8+ T cells sorted from blood, taken in a trial of the OX40 agonist ivuxolimab. The receptors here all came from an adult with an advanced solid tumor such as melanoma, head and neck, liver or kidney cancer.

This clone has more than one count but fewer than ten. The junction departs from germline at one end; a sequencing error may be responsible. This rearrangement joins TRBV7-2 to TRBJ1-2; tentative D call: TRBD1 (6 bases). The CDR3 spans 15 residues. CDR1 is SGHTA, CDR2 FQGNSA, per germline. The CDR3: CASSLGGDASYGYTF. The DNA of the CDR3 is TGTGCCAGCAGTTTAGGGGGGGACGCCTCCTATGGCTACACCTTC. Filled out from reference TRBV7-2 and TRBJ1-2, the complete variable domain reads GAGVSQSPSNKVTEKGKDVELRCDPISGHTALYWYRQSLGQGLEFLIYFQGNSAPDKSGLPSDRFSAERTGGSVSTLTIQRTQQEDSAVYLCASSLGGDASYGYTFGSGTRLTVV.

V and J are TRBV6-1 and TRBJ1-3, with a tentative D call TRBD1 (6 bases). CDR1 and CDR2 (germline): MNHNS, SASEGT. V lost 1 base to trimming and J lost 0 bases, with 13 bases between them. There are 17 residues in the CDR3. The chain's CDR3 is CASSEDRGPRSGNTIYF. In DNA, the CDR3 is TGTGCCAGCAGTGAAGATCGGGGGCCGCGCTCTGGAAACACCATATATTTT.

This rearrangement joins TRBV4-2 to TRBJ1-6; perhaps TRBD1 as D (5 bases). V was trimmed by 1 base and J by 6 bases, leaving 13 bases between them. Germline CDR1 LGHNA, CDR2 YNFKEQ. CDR3 length: 16 amino acids. CDR3 bases: TGTGCCAGCAGCCAAGTTGAGGGGTCGGGTAATTCACCCCTCCACTTT. This translates into CASSQVEGSGNSPLHF.

J is TRBJ2-1 and V is TRBV9; TRBD2 matches 7 bases. This CDR3 has 17 residues. J was trimmed by 1 base and V by 0 bases; bases with no gene match: 7. The germline V gene encodes CDR1 SGDLS and CDR2 YYNGEE. The CDR3 sequence is CASSVDPLAVSYNEQFF. DNA of the CDR3: TGTGCCAGCAGCGTAGACCCCCTAGCGGTGTCCTACAATGAGCAGTTCTTC.

The chain uses TRBV2 and TRBJ1-1; D is ambiguous. Trimming cost V 7 bases and J 5 bases, with 14 bases left between them. Germline V lookup: CDR1 SNHLY, CDR2 FYNNEI. This CDR3 is built from 13 residues. CDR3 DNA: TGTGCCAGCAATTTTGCCCAGGCAACTGAAGCTTTCTTT. Amino acids: CASNFAQATEAFF.

This clone was counted once. This chain uses TRBV6-5 with TRBJ1-5; D gene ambiguous. Per germline, CDR1 MNHEY and CDR2 SVGAGI. The ends were cut back, 5 bases at V and 7 bases at J, with 12 bases in the middle. The CDR3 runs to 13 residues. CDR3 amino acids: CASSRSRTQPQHF. The CDR3 DNA reads TGTGCCAGCAGTAGGTCCCGGACCCAGCCCCAGCATTTT.

This clone was observed a single time. The chain recombines TRBV15 with TRBJ2-7; TRBD1 matches 10 bases. Germline lookup yields CDR1 LNHNV and CDR2 YYDKDF (reference sequence). The ends lost 5 bases at V and 6 bases at J; junction bases unmatched: 7. The CDR3 loop spans 14 amino acids. As DNA, the CDR3 is TGTGCCACCAGCGAGGGACAGGGGCATTTCGAGCAGTACTTC. Protein product: CATSEGQGHFEQYF. Together with reference TRBV15 and TRBJ2-7, the CDR3 gives the full variable domain: DAMVIQNPRYQVTQFGKPVTLSCSQTLNHNVMYWYQQKSSQAPKLLFHYYDKDFNNEADTPDNFQSRRPNTSFCFLDIRSPGLGDTAMYLCATSEGQGHFEQYFGPGTRLTVT.

The V gene is TRBV6-5, the J gene TRBJ2-1, with 7 bases lining up with TRBD2. CDR3 size: 14 residues. Losses at the gene ends were 4 bases for V and 8 bases for J; bases not matched to a gene: 8. From germline, CDR1 is MNHEY and CDR2 SVGAGI. The CDR3 DNA sequence: TGTGCCAGCAGTTCAACTAGCGTGGCACATGAGCAGTTCTTC. Translation gives CASSSTSVAHEQFF.

This chain uses TRBV27 with TRBJ2-7; TRBD1 matches at 9 bases. Germline V lookup: CDR1 MNHEY, CDR2 SMNVEV (reference sequence). The V gene end was trimmed by 5 bases and the J gene end by 5 bases; junction bases not matched to a gene: 1. The CDR3 extends over 12 amino acids. The CDR3 DNA sequence: TGTGCCAGCAGTCGGACAGGGGACGAGCAGTACTTC. Amino acids: CASSRTGDEQYF.

This clone was detected only once. The chain combines TRBV11-3 with TRBJ2-7; 7 nucleotides match TRBD1. The CDR3 spans 13 residues. CDR1 is SGHNT, CDR2 YENEEA, per germline. Trimming at V came to 1 base and at J to 5 bases, leaving 2 bases not matched to a gene. The CDR3 reads CASSLGQGHEQYF. In DNA form, the CDR3 reads TGTGCCAGCAGCTTAGGACAGGGCCACGAGCAGTACTTC.

The chain carries TRBV5-1 and TRBJ1-5; D is possibly TRBD1 (5 bases). Trimming took 0 bases from V and 7 from J, leaving 11 bases between them. The germline V gene encodes CDR1 SGHRS and CDR2 YFSETQ. The CDR3 contains 14 residues. CDR3 loop: CASSLGWGIQPQHF. The CDR3 region has the DNA TGCGCCAGCAGCTTGGGTTGGGGGATCCAGCCCCAGCATTTT.

The chain recombines TRBV7-9 with TRBJ1-4, with TRBD1 matching 7 bases. This CDR3 is built from 15 residues. From germline, CDR1 is SEHNR and CDR2 FQNEAQ (reference sequence). V was pared by 4 bases and J by 8 bases, with 10 bases of the junction left unmatched. CDR3 amino acids: CASSSRQGLGEKLFF. Here the CDR3 DNA reads TGTGCCAGCAGCTCGAGACAGGGTCTTGGGGAAAAACTGTTTTTT.

As to this clone: An end of the junction does not agree with germline; a read error may underlie this. J is TRBJ2-7 and V is TRBV6-6; TRBD2 matches 12 bases. This CDR3 spans 13 amino acids. Germline V gene lookup returns CDR1 MNHNY and CDR2 SVGAGI (reference sequence). CDR3: CASRGTSGWKKNF. Written as DNA, the CDR3 is TGTGCCAGCAGGGGGACTAGCGGGTGGAAAAAAAACTTC.

This clone was recorded once. CDR3: CASSLQGRSYGYTF. Here the CDR3 DNA reads TGCGCCAGCAGCTTGCAAGGACGGTCCTATGGCTACACCTTC. This chain links TRBV5-1 with TRBJ1-2; D remains ambiguous. Per germline, CDR1 SGHRS and CDR2 YFSETQ. The CDR3 has 14 residues. Trimming left V 1 base short and J 4 bases short, with 11 bases between.

V usage is TRBV5-6 and J usage is TRBJ1-5; 9 bases agree with TRBD1. The CDR3 runs to 16 residues. Germline CDR1 and CDR2: SGHDT and YYEEEE. J gave up 3 bases and V 3 bases, and 7 bases lay outside the gene matches. CDR3 nucleotide sequence: TGTGCCAGCAGCTCTTCCGACAGGGGGTCCAATCAGCCCCAGCATTTT. Translating it yields CASSSSDRGSNQPQHF.

This clone was recorded once. The rearrangement uses TRBV6-5 and TRBJ2-5; perhaps TRBD1 as D (7 bases). Germline V gene data show CDR1 as MNHEY and CDR2 as SVGAGI. This CDR3 is 14 amino acids long. V was cut by 5 bases and J by 5 bases, with 15 bases left in between. CDR3 bases: TGTGCCAGCAGTCCATCGACAGGGAGGGAGACCCAGTACTTC. As protein: CASSPSTGRETQYF.

V gene TRBV7-9 combines with J gene TRBJ1-2; weak D call: TRBD1 (6 bases). This CDR3 has 18 amino acids. The germline gives CDR1 SEHNR, CDR2 FQNEAQ (reference sequence). With 1 base removed from V and 3 bases from J, the gap between germline ends came to 21 bases. The CDR3 DNA reads as TGTGCCAGCAGCTTAGTAGATGGCGGGAGAGGGGGAGACTATGGCTACACCTTC. This translates into CASSLVDGGRGGDYGYTF.

The chain employs TRBV6-1 and TRBJ2-5; a weak D match, TRBD2 (5 bases). Germline CDR1 is MNHNS and CDR2 is SASEGT. V was pared by 1 base and J by 5 bases, with 8 bases between. The CDR3 consists of 13 residues. The CDR3 sequence: CASSEGVAETQYF. DNA of the CDR3: TGTGCCAGCAGTGAAGGGGTAGCGGAGACCCAGTACTTC.